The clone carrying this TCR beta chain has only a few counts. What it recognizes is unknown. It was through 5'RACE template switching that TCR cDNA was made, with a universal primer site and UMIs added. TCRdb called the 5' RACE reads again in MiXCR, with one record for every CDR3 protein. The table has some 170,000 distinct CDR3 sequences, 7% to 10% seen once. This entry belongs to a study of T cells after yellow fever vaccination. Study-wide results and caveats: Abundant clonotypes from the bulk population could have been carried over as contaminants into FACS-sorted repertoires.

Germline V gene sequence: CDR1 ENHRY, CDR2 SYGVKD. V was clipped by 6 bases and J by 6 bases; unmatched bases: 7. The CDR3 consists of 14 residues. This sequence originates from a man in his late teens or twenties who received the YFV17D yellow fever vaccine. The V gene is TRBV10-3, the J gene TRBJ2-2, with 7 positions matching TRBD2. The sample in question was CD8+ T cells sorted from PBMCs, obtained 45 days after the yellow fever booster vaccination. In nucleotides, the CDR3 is TGTGCCATCAGCCGGCGGGGGTATTCCGGGGAGCTGTTTTTT. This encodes CAISRRGYSGELFF.